A selection of T cell receptor beta chains follows, all from one sample in a study of T-cell reconstitution after alpha-beta-depleted transplantation in children. TCRdb re-called the PCR reads with MiXCR, one entry per CDR3 protein. The data contain around 700,000 distinct CDR3 sequences, over 10% of them seen just once; the ten biggest clones take up roughly 0.84%. The input for sequencing was PBMCs, taken before TCRalphabeta/CD19-depleted stem cell transplant. Receptor source: a girl aged 2-10 years with congenital amegakaryocytic thrombocytopenia, due to receive a stem cell transplant. Each CDR3 is given with its conserved first and last residue. D genes are given only for firm matches. Clone size, where shown, is once, few, many, or a class for clones that have expanded.

j_call: TRBJ1-1; clone_size: many; d_call: TRBD1; v_call: TRBV5-1; cdr3_nt: TGCGCCAGCAGCTGGGACAGATGGACTGAAGCTTTCTTT; cdr3_aa: CASSWDRWTEAFF
j_call: TRBJ2-7; clone_size: many; d_call: TRBD2; v_call: TRBV5-1; cdr3_nt: TGCGCCAGCAGCTTACGGACTAGCGTCATCAACCATAACTACGAGCAGTACTTC; cdr3_aa: CASSLRTSVINHNYEQYF
j_call: TRBJ1-1; clone_size: many; d_call: -; v_call: TRBV5-1; cdr3_nt: TGCGCCAGCAGCGAGGTGATGAACACTGAAGCTTTCTTT; cdr3_aa: CASSEVMNTEAFF
j_call: TRBJ1-1; clone_size: few; d_call: TRBD1; v_call: TRBV5-1; cdr3_nt: TGCGCCAGCAGCTCCACAGGGGGTAGAACTGAAGCTTTCTTT; cdr3_aa: CASSSTGGRTEAFF
j_call: TRBJ2-1; clone_size: -; d_call: TRBD2; v_call: TRBV6-6; cdr3_nt: TGTGCCAGCAGTTACTTACCCGGAGGGAGGGAGTTCTTC; cdr3_aa: CASSYLPGGREFF
j_call: TRBJ2-7; clone_size: many; d_call: TRBD1; v_call: TRBV5-1; cdr3_nt: TGCGCCAGCAGCTTGGCCCCCGGACAGGACTACGAGCAGTACTTC; cdr3_aa: CASSLAPGQDYEQYF
j_call: TRBJ2-7; clone_size: -; d_call: -; v_call: TRBV5-1; cdr3_nt: TGCGCCAGCAGCTTGGGTCCTAGCCGCGAGCAGTACTTC; cdr3_aa: CASSLGPSREQYF
j_call: TRBJ1-2; clone_size: many; d_call: -; v_call: TRBV20-1; cdr3_nt: TGCAGTGCTAGAGGTGGGGAAGATTATGGCTACACCTTC; cdr3_aa: CSARGGEDYGYTF
j_call: TRBJ2-3; clone_size: -; d_call: TRBD2; v_call: TRBV3-1; cdr3_nt: TGTGTCAGCAGCCACGAGACTAGCGGGGGGACAGGAGATACGCAGTATTTT; cdr3_aa: CVSSHETSGGTGDTQYF
j_call: TRBJ1-5; clone_size: many; d_call: -; v_call: TRBV12-3/TRBV12-4; cdr3_nt: TGTGCCAGCAGTTTCTGGGGCAATCAGCCCCAGCATTTT; cdr3_aa: CASSFWGNQPQHF
j_call: TRBJ2-1; clone_size: -; d_call: TRBD2; v_call: TRBV5-1; cdr3_nt: TGCGCCAGCAGCTCGGGACTAGCGGCTATTTCCTACAATGAGCAGTTCTTC; cdr3_aa: CASSSGLAAISYNEQFF
j_call: TRBJ2-3; clone_size: few; d_call: TRBD1; v_call: TRBV20-1; cdr3_nt: TGCAGTGCTAGTCTCGGGACAGGGGGCACAGATACGCAGTATTTT; cdr3_aa: CSASLGTGGTDTQYF
j_call: TRBJ2-5; clone_size: many; d_call: -; v_call: TRBV5-6; cdr3_nt: TGTGCCAGCAGCTTGGGACAGATTAAAGAGACCCAGTACTTC; cdr3_aa: CASSLGQIKETQYF
j_call: TRBJ2-1; clone_size: many; d_call: TRBD2; v_call: TRBV5-1; cdr3_nt: TGCGCCAGCAGCTTCCGAGCGGGAGGGTCCTACAATGAGCAGTTCTTC; cdr3_aa: CASSFRAGGSYNEQFF
j_call: TRBJ1-1; clone_size: few; d_call: -; v_call: TRBV7-8; cdr3_nt: TGTGCCAGCAGGAAAATCGCGAACACTGAAGCTTTCTTT; cdr3_aa: CASRKIANTEAFF
j_call: TRBJ2-2; clone_size: -; d_call: -; v_call: TRBV5-1; cdr3_nt: TGCGCCAGCAGCGGAACCACAGGGTCCGGGGAGCTGTTTTTT; cdr3_aa: CASSGTTGSGELFF
j_call: TRBJ2-3; clone_size: few; d_call: TRBD1; v_call: TRBV5-6; cdr3_nt: TGTGCCAGCAGCTTCCTACAGGGGAGCACAGATACGCAGTATTTT; cdr3_aa: CASSFLQGSTDTQYF
j_call: TRBJ2-4; clone_size: -; d_call: -; v_call: TRBV3-1; cdr3_nt: TGTGCCAGCTTACACAGAGCCAAAAACATTCAGTACTTC; cdr3_aa: CASLHRAKNIQYF
j_call: TRBJ2-7; clone_size: few; d_call: -; v_call: TRBV7-6; cdr3_nt: TGTGCCAGCAGCTCAGCTTTGGCAGGGGTCGAGCAGTACTTC; cdr3_aa: CASSSALAGVEQYF
j_call: TRBJ2-3; clone_size: few; d_call: -; v_call: TRBV5-1; cdr3_nt: TGCGCCAGCAACTTACAGGACCGCACAGATACGCAGTATTTT; cdr3_aa: CASNLQDRTDTQYF
j_call: TRBJ1-2; clone_size: many; d_call: -; v_call: TRBV20-1; cdr3_nt: TGCTCTACCGACGGGGGGGTCATTGGTGGCTACACCTTC; cdr3_aa: CSTDGGVIGGYTF
j_call: TRBJ2-1; clone_size: few; d_call: -; v_call: TRBV18; cdr3_nt: TGTGCCAGCTCAGTGGAATATTTAGCCACCGATGAGCAGTTCTTC; cdr3_aa: CASSVEYLATDEQFF
j_call: TRBJ2-7; clone_size: -; d_call: -; v_call: TRBV20-1; cdr3_nt: TGCAGTGCTAGAGATAAAGCTGCCTACGAGCAGTACTTC; cdr3_aa: CSARDKAAYEQYF
j_call: TRBJ1-1; clone_size: many; d_call: TRBD1; v_call: TRBV4-1; cdr3_nt: TGCGCCAGCAGCCAGAGACAGGGGGGGACTGAAGCTTTCTTT; cdr3_aa: CASSQRQGGTEAFF
j_call: TRBJ1-6; clone_size: many; d_call: -; v_call: TRBV20-1; cdr3_nt: TGCAGTGCTAGAGACCATCGGGGGGCCGTCTCCTATAATTCACCCCTCCACTTT; cdr3_aa: CSARDHRGAVSYNSPLHF
j_call: TRBJ2-1; clone_size: few; d_call: TRBD1; v_call: TRBV29-1; cdr3_nt: TGCAGCGTTTCGGACAGGGGTGATGAGCAGTTCTTC; cdr3_aa: CSVSDRGDEQFF
j_call: TRBJ2-1; clone_size: many; d_call: -; v_call: TRBV4-1; cdr3_nt: TGCGCCAGCAGCGAAGTCCCCTACAATGAGCAGTTCTTC; cdr3_aa: CASSEVPYNEQFF